This T cell receptor beta chain appears in the sequencing data of a study of blood T cells in healthy people across ages. The CDR3 runs 17 residues. The germline gives CDR1 ENHRY, CDR2 SYGVKD. V was clipped by 0 bases and J by 4 bases, with 17 bases between them. A J-beta primer mix and a sample-barcoded 5' primer were used in a second PCR of roughly 6 to 12 cycles. TCRdb processed the 5' RACE reads anew with MiXCR; each CDR3 protein has one entry. The table includes hundreds of thousands of distinct CDR3 sequences, 20% to 25% detected once. The chain couples TRBV10-3 to TRBJ2-3, with a tentative D call TRBD2 (5 bases). Sequencing was carried out using blood. The TCR comes from a man aged 65-85 years in good health. CDR3 sequence (DNA): TGTGCCATCAGTGAGTCAGCTAGCTCATTGAAGGCAGATACGCAGTATTTT. Amino acid sequence: CAISESASSLKADTQYF.